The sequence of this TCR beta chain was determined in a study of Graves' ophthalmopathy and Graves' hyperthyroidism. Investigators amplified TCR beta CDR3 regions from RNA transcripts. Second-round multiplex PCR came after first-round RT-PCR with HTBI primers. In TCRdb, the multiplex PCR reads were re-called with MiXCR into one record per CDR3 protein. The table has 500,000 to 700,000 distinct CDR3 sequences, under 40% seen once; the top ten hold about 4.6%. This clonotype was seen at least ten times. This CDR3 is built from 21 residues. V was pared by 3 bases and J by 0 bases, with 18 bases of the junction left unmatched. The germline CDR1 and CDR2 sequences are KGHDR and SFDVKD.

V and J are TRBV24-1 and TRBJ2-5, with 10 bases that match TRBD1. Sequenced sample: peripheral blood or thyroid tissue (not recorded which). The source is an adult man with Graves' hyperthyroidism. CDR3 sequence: CATSDPGPGQGYQANQETQYF. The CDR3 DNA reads TGTGCCACCAGTGATCCAGGACCGGGACAGGGGTACCAAGCCAACCAAGAGACCCAGTACTTC.